The clone carrying this T cell receptor beta chain was observed once. These data originate in a study of blood T cell repertoires in COVID-19. The CDR3 runs 14 residues. V gave up 0 bases and J gave up 4 bases, with 9 bases separating them. Looked up from germline, CDR1 is LNHNV and CDR2 is YYDKDF (reference sequence). Some clones are missing from TCRdb's copy, which holds only in-frame ones; the method was immunoSEQ multiplex PCR. The sample yields 350,000 to 400,000 clones, more than 70% seen once. The TCR sequence derives from a man between 40 and 49 years old in a cohort exposed to, infected with or recovered from COVID-19 (not recorded which). Material: PBMCs or T cells enriched from blood (not recorded which). This chain uses TRBV15 with TRBJ1-2; TRBD1 is a possible D gene (5 bases). CDR3 residues: CATSRDQGSYGYTF. The CDR3 coding sequence is TGTGCCACCAGCAGAGATCAGGGAAGCTATGGCTACACCTTC.